Listed here are 24 T cell receptor beta chains from one sample, sequenced in a study of T cell repertoires in cytomegalovirus infection. Their recognized antigens are unknown. TCRdb passed the reads through MiXCR, listing each CDR3 protein once. The profile shows 150,000 to 200,000 distinct CDR3 sequences, about 20% of them singletons. The input for sequencing was CD8+ T cells from cultured PBMCs, taken from culture after CMV antigen stimulation. These receptors were obtained from a human donor in good health (CMV status not recorded). Some clones in this sample may be carry-over from other donors' samples.

The chain is built from TRBV9 and TRBJ1-5; 8 nucleotides agree with TRBD1. The CDR3 is 13 amino acids. J gave up 7 bases and V 4 bases, and 4 bases lay outside the gene matches. The V gene's germline CDR1 is SGDLS and CDR2 YYNGEE. CDR3 residues: CASSTGGGQPQHF. CDR3 DNA sequence: TGTGCCAGCAGCACAGGGGGGGGCCAGCCCCAGCATTTT.

The V and J genes are TRBV7-2 and TRBJ2-1, with D possibly being TRBD2 (5 bases). The CDR3 runs 14 residues. Germline V lookup: CDR1 SGHTA, CDR2 FQGNSA. With 3 bases removed from V and 6 bases from J, the gap between germline ends came to 12 bases. The CDR3 sequence is CASSLPPSINEQFF. The DNA for the CDR3 is TGTGCCAGCAGCTTGCCGCCTAGCATCAATGAGCAGTTCTTC.

The rearrangement uses TRBV7-2 and TRBJ2-1; D perhaps matches TRBD1 (6 bases). Trimming took off 2 bases at V and 10 bases at J, with 9 bases between the two ends. Germline V gives CDR1 SGHTA, CDR2 FQGNSA. The CDR3 is 12 amino acids. This chain's CDR3 is CASSLIGQEQFF. The CDR3, as DNA: TGTGCCAGCAGCTTAATCGGACAGGAGCAGTTCTTC.

The chain combines TRBV11-1 with TRBJ2-1, with D possibly TRBD2 on 5 matching bases. Deletions cut 5 bases from V and 6 bases from J, with 11 bases between. Germline values: CDR1 SGHAT, CDR2 FQDESV (reference sequence). This CDR3 region has 13 residues. CDR3 coding DNA: TGTGCCAGCAGCCTCGGGATACCCAATGAGCAGTTCTTC. It codes for CASSLGIPNEQFF.

The chain links TRBV7-9 to TRBJ2-7; perhaps TRBD1 as D (6 bases). The CDR3 contains 13 residues. Trimming left V 8 bases short and J 3 bases short, with 14 bases between. In germline, CDR1 is SEHNR, CDR2 FQNEAQ (reference sequence). Here the CDR3 reads CASQQGGDYEQYF. The CDR3 DNA sequence: TGTGCCAGCCAACAGGGTGGCGACTACGAGCAGTACTTC.

This clonotype has a handful of counts. The chain combines TRBV12-3 or TRBV12-4 with TRBJ2-7, with 9 bases aligning to TRBD1. The trim removed 4 bases at V and 4 bases at J, leaving 14 bases unmatched. The CDR3 totals 17 residues. CDR3 DNA: TGTGCCAGCAGTTCAGCTTACAGGGGGCGGAGGGTATACGAGCAGTACTTC. Its protein is CASSSAYRGRRVYEQYF.

The chain uses TRBV12-3 or TRBV12-4 and TRBJ2-1; 7 bases match TRBD1. V shed 3 bases, J shed 8 bases, and the junction held 7 bases outside the gene matches. The CDR3 spans 14 residues. CDR3 sequence (DNA): TGTGCCAGCAGTTTTAAAGGGGGCATCGATGAGCAGTTCTTC. Amino acid sequence: CASSFKGGIDEQFF.

Only a few counts were recorded for this clonotype. V is TRBV20-1 and J is TRBJ2-7; D tentatively reads TRBD1 or TRBD2 (5 bases each). The CDR3 is made up of 13 amino acids. Germline V gene data show CDR1 as DFQATT and CDR2 as SNEGSKA (reference sequence). V dropped 5 bases and J dropped 3 bases, with 14 bases sitting between them. The CDR3 coding sequence is TGCAGTGCTTTGGGAGAGGGGAGCTACGAGCAGTACTTC. Protein sequence: CSALGEGSYEQYF.

There are a few counts of this clonotype. This sequence joins TRBV4-1 and TRBJ1-1, with D perhaps TRBD1 (5 bases). V shed 3 bases and J shed 0 bases, with 17 bases lying between them. This CDR3 contains 17 residues. From germline, CDR1 is MGHRA and CDR2 YSYEKL. CDR3 in amino acids: CASSQGESGPMNTEAFF. In nucleotides, the CDR3 is TGCGCCAGCAGCCAGGGGGAATCAGGCCCTATGAACACTGAAGCTTTCTTT.

J is TRBJ1-6 and V is TRBV9; TRBD1 might be the D (6 bases). The CDR3 extends over 12 amino acids. The V gene's germline CDR1 is SGDLS and CDR2 YYNGEE. V lost 3 bases and J lost 12, with 10 bases in between. The chain's CDR3 is CASSEQGLPLHF. The CDR3 DNA sequence: TGTGCCAGCAGCGAACAGGGACTACCCCTCCACTTT.

This chain connects TRBV11-2 to TRBJ2-7, with 7 bases lining up with TRBD1. Germline V gene lookup returns CDR1 SGHAT and CDR2 FQNNGV. Trimming at V came to 3 bases and at J to 3 bases, leaving 8 bases not matched to a gene. This CDR3 region has 15 residues. CDR3 sequence: CASSFSGTDRYEQYF. DNA for the CDR3: TGTGCCAGCAGCTTCTCCGGGACAGACCGCTACGAGCAGTACTTC.

V and J are TRBV6-2 or TRBV6-3 and TRBJ1-5; D is unresolved. This CDR3 is 17 amino acids long. Germline lookup yields CDR1 MNHEY and CDR2 SVGEGT. Trimming removed 6 bases from V and 0 bases from J, with 18 bases in between. The CDR3 DNA sequence: TGTGCCAGCAGCGCTATTTTAACACGTTATAGCAATCAGCCCCAGCATTTT. Translating it yields CASSAILTRYSNQPQHF.

In this sample, this clonotype turned up a few times. The V and J genes are TRBV19 and TRBJ1-1; the match to TRBD1 covers 7 bases. With 5 bases clipped from V and 0 bases from J, the junction kept 9 bases outside the gene matches. The CDR3 has 16 residues. Germline CDR1 and CDR2: LNHDA and SQIVND (reference sequence). This chain's CDR3 is CASSPFRDRVNTEAFF. CDR3 sequence (DNA): TGTGCCAGTAGTCCTTTTCGTGACAGGGTGAACACTGAAGCTTTCTTT.

The rearrangement uses TRBV4-2 and TRBJ1-3; the D gene is possibly TRBD1 (6 bases). Germline-derived CDR1 and CDR2 are LGHNA and YNFKEQ. The germline V and J ends were trimmed by 10 bases and 0 bases, with 10 bases remaining between them. CDR3 length equals 13 residues. CDR3 nucleotides: TGTGCCACAGGGGACAACTCTGGAAACACCATATATTTT. It codes for CATGDNSGNTIYF.

CDR3 DNA sequence: TGCGCCAGCAGCCAAGATGTCGGGGCAGGGGTTTCCTACGAGCAGTACTTC. It is translated as CASSQDVGAGVSYEQYF. The J gene is TRBJ2-7, the V gene TRBV4-3; tentatively, D is TRBD1 (6 bases). V gave up 0 bases and J gave up 1 base, with 16 bases separating them. The CDR3 totals 17 residues. Germline CDR1 reads LGHNA; CDR2 reads YSLEER.

This clonotype has more than one count but fewer than ten. The chain couples TRBV15 to TRBJ1-2, with 11 bases identical to TRBD1. V dropped 2 bases and J dropped 3; count of bases not matched to a gene: 5. This CDR3 contains 16 residues. Germline V CDR1 and CDR2: LNHNV, YYDKDF (reference sequence). CDR3 in amino acids: CATSRNPGQGDYGYTF. As DNA, the CDR3 is TGTGCCACCAGCAGAAACCCGGGACAGGGGGACTATGGCTACACCTTC.

Comments on this clonotype: The junction departs from the called germline gene at one end, perhaps through a read error. The chain employs TRBV7-9 and TRBJ2-7; D might be TRBD2 (6 bases). Germline V gives CDR1 SEHNR, CDR2 FQNEAQ (reference sequence). CDR3 length equals 15 residues. The CDR3 DNA reads TGTACCAGCAGTTCCCCCGGGACTGGATTCTACGAGCAGTACTTC. This translates into CTSSSPGTGFYEQYF.

This clonotype was observed many times. The V call is TRBV6-5, the J call TRBJ2-1, with D tentatively TRBD1 or TRBD2 (7 bases each). V lost 8 bases, J lost 6 bases, and 17 bases lay in between. The CDR3 is 14 residues long. Germline CDR1 and CDR2: MNHEY and SVGAGI. CDR3 sequence: CASRGRGRGNEQFF. The CDR3 DNA is TGTGCCAGCCGGGGGAGGGGGCGAGGCAATGAGCAGTTCTTC.

This clonotype turned up a few times. The gene calls are TRBV4-1 and TRBJ2-1; D unclear. The germline V gene encodes CDR1 MGHRA and CDR2 YSYEKL. This CDR3 has 15 amino acids. Trimming stripped 0 bases from V and 0 bases from J, with 6 bases between. As DNA, the CDR3 is TGCGCCAGCAGCCAAGACATAGGCTCCTACAATGAGCAGTTCTTC. Its protein product is CASSQDIGSYNEQFF.

The chain joins TRBV29-1 to TRBJ1-2; the match to TRBD1 covers 10 bases. CDR3 length: 15 amino acids. Losses at the gene ends were 6 bases for V and 2 bases for J; bases not matched to a gene: 9. Germline loops: CDR1 SQVTM, CDR2 ANQGSEA. The CDR3 loop is CSVPRDRGTNYGYTF. The CDR3 DNA follows: TGCAGCGTCCCTCGGGACAGGGGTACGAACTATGGCTACACCTTC.

Here the CDR3 reads CASSVGIRLEETQYF. As DNA, the CDR3 is TGTGCCAGCAGCGTAGGGATCAGGCTGGAAGAGACCCAGTACTTC. The chain couples TRBV9 to TRBJ2-5; D gene uncertain. Germline CDR1 reads SGDLS; CDR2 reads YYNGEE. The V gene lost 0 bases and the J gene lost 3 bases, with 12 bases spanning the gap. The CDR3 covers 15 residues.

This clonotype was counted between two and nine times. V is TRBV20-1 and J is TRBJ2-5; D gene ambiguous. In germline, CDR1 is DFQATT, CDR2 SNEGSKA (reference sequence). Between the trimmed V and J ends, which lost 0 bases and 5 bases, there was a span of 16 bases. This CDR3 contains 15 residues. The CDR3 DNA follows: TGCAGTGCTAGAGACAATAAGGAAGGCTATGAGACCCAGTACTTC. It encodes CSARDNKEGYETQYF.

This rearrangement joins TRBV4-2 to TRBJ1-5; 10 bases map to TRBD1. Germline lookup yields CDR1 LGHNA and CDR2 YNFKEQ. With V trimmed by 1 base and J by 5 bases, 5 bases remained unmatched. The length of the CDR3 is 16 residues. CDR3 amino acids: CASSQGVGQGYQPQHF. The CDR3 coding sequence is TGTGCCAGCAGCCAAGGTGTGGGACAGGGGTATCAGCCCCAGCATTTT.

The chain is built from TRBV7-9 and TRBJ1-1; no clear D. The CDR3 contains 15 residues. The germline V gene has CDR1 SEHNR and CDR2 FQNEAQ (reference sequence). The V end lost 5 bases, the J end lost 4 bases, and 17 bases lay between the germline ends. The CDR3 DNA reads as TGTGCCAGCAGCCCACTATCGGGTCTGGGCACTGAAGCTTTCTTT. Translation gives CASSPLSGLGTEAFF.